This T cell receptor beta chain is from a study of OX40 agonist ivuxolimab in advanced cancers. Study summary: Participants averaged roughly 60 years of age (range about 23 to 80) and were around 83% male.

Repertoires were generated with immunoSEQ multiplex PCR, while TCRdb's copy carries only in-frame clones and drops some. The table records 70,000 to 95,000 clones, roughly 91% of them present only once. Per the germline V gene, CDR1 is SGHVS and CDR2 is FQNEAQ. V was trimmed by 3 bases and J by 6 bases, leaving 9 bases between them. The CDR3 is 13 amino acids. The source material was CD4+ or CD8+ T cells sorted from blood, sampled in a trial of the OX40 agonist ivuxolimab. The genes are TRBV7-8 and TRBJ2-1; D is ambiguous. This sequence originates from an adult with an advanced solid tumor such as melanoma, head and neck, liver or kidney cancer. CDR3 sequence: CASSFRQFNEQFF. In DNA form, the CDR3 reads TGTGCCAGCAGCTTTCGGCAGTTCAATGAGCAGTTCTTC.